What follows is one T cell receptor beta chain and its context. These data originate in a study of T cell changes during pregnancy in multiple sclerosis. Assay: immunoSEQ multiplex PCR; the TCRdb copy retains only in-frame clones and omits some. This sample has fewer than 85,000 clones, with just over 90% found just once. This CDR3 comprises 15 residues. After removal of 2 bases from V and 5 bases from J, the junction contained 9 bases not matched to a gene. Germline values: CDR1 GTSNPN, CDR2 SVGIG (reference sequence). This TCR was sampled from a female donor in good health, enrolled as a control in a pregnancy study. The V gene is TRBV30, the J gene TRBJ2-5, with TRBD2 identical over 9 bases. Here the sequenced sample was peripheral blood, taken after pregnancy. Here the CDR3 DNA reads TGTGCCTGGAGTATGGTAGCGGGAGCGATTGAGACCCAGTACTTC. The encoded protein is CAWSMVAGAIETQYF. Filled out from reference TRBV30 and TRBJ2-5, the complete variable domain reads SQTIHQWPATLVQPVGSPLSLECTVEGTSNPNLYWYRQAAGRGLQLLFYSVGIGQISSEVPQNLSASRPQDRQFILSSKKLLLSDSGFYLCAWSMVAGAIETQYFGPGTRLLVL.